This record looks at one T cell receptor (beta chain) sequence and its context. Its antigen has not been determined. No much larger clonotype is one base removed from it; base qualities were not supplied. The sample belongs to a study of sequential checkpoint blockade in melanoma (dated by TCRdb to between 2018 and 2020). Notes on the research overall: In a 1:1 randomization, patients received either first-line nivolumab then ipilimumab (arm A) or ipilimumab then nivolumab (arm B). Both trial sequences were followed by maintenance nivolumab.

V lost 4 bases and J lost 4 bases, and the count of bases not matched to a germline gene is 4. Reading the germline V gene gives CDR1 MRHNA and CDR2 SNTAGT. From the cysteine up to the phenylalanine, the CDR3 has a length of 14 residues. Just the 42-base CDR3 DNA is kept, in frame starting at base 1. The immunoSEQ Assay was used to immunosequence TCRbeta CDR3 regions from genomic DNA. Before high-throughput sequencing, the genomic DNA was amplified using bias-controlled multiplex PCR. On the authors' methods: To quantify the absolute abundance of each unique TCRbeta CDR3 region, the sequences were collapsed and filtered. Clonality, defined as 1 minus Pielou's evenness, was calculated using only productive rearrangements. Clones with significantly greater frequencies in on-treatment versus baseline samples were identified using a previously published method. TCRdb's version of the immuneACCESS table is confined to in-frame rearrangements and falls short of the full clone set. An unresolved V gene accounts for under half of the shortfall where checked; the remainder is of unknown origin. That table gives V, J and clone size, and the DNA gave D and trimming. Recorded for this sample are fewer than 2,000 clones; 51% of them occurred a single time. The ten largest clones represent roughly a quarter of the sample.

What the treatment or condition label conveys for this sample: randomized to nivolumab then ipilimumab (arm A) or the reverse (arm B). No trial patient had received prior DNA-damaging chemotherapy. On a FACS Aria II flow cytometer, live CD3+CD8+ cells that were negative for CD19 and CD56 were sorted from thawed PBMCs. The samples were obtained from melanoma patients enrolled in CheckMate 064, an open-label, randomized phase II trial testing sequential checkpoint blockade. Peripheral blood mononuclear cells were obtained through leukapheresis, purified using Ficoll-Paque, and frozen in human serum containing approximately 10% DMSO. Immediately after sorting, the purity of sorted blood CD3+CD8+ cells was verified to be >98%, after which DNA was extracted. Findings and caveats that apply to the study as a whole: Larger, independent patient cohorts are needed to validate the response-prediction model that combines TCR metrics and mutation burden.

In this chain, TRBV6-4 is recombined with TRBJ1-5; 7 central nucleotides agree with TRBD1. The receptor was isolated from a human patient with melanoma. Some clones in this sample may be carry-over from other donors' samples. Sample: CD8+ T cells sorted from blood (inferred from file names), taken from a patient given nivolumab and ipilimumab in sequence. Here the CDR3 is given as CASSAGGLNQPQHF. The DNA is TGTGCCAGCAGTGCAGGGGGTCTAAATCAGCCCCAGCATTTT.